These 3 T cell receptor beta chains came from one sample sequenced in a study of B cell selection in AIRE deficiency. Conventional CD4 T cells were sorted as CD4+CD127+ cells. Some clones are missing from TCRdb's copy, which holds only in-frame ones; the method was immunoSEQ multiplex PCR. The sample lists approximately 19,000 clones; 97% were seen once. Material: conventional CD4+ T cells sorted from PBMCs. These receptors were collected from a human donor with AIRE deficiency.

CDR3 bases: TGTGCCAGCAGCCGCTCCCGCCTCGGGGGGAGGGGAGAGGGCTACACCTTC. It specifies CASSRSRLGGRGEGYTF. The rearrangement joins TRBV7-2 to TRBJ1-2, with D possibly being TRBD1 (5 bases). The CDR3 extends over 17 amino acids. CDR1 SGHTA and CDR2 FQGNSA come from the germline V gene. The V gene lost 5 bases and the J gene lost 8 bases, with 27 bases spanning the gap.

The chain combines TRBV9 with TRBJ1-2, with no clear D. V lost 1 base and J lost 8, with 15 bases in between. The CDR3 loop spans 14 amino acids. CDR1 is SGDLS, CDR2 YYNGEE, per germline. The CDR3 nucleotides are TGTGCCAGCAGCGTAAACGGTTTCTCCAGGGGCTACACCTTC. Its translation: CASSVNGFSRGYTF.

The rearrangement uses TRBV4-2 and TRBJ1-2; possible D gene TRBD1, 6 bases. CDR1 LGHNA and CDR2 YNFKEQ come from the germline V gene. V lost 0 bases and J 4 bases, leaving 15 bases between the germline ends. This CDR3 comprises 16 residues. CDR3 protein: CASSQDIGQSSYGYTF. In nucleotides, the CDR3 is TGTGCCAGCAGCCAAGATATAGGACAGTCTTCCTATGGCTACACCTTC.